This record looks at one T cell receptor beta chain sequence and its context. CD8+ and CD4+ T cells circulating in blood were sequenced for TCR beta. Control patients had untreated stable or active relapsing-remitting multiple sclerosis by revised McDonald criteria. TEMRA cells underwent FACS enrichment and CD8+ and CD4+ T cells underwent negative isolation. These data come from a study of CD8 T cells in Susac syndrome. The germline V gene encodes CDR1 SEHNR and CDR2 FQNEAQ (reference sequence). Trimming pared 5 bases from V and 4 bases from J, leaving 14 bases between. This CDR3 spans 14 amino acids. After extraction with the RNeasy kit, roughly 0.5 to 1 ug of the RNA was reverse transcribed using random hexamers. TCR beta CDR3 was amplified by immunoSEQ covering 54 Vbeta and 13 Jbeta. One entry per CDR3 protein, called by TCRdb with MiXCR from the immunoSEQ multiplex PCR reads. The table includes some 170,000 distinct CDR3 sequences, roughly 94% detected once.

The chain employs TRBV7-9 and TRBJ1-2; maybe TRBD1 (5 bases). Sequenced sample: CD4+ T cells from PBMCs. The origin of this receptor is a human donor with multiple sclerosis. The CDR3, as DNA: TGTGCCAGCAGCCCCAGGGAGGGAGGCTATGGCTACACCTTC. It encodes CASSPREGGYGYTF.